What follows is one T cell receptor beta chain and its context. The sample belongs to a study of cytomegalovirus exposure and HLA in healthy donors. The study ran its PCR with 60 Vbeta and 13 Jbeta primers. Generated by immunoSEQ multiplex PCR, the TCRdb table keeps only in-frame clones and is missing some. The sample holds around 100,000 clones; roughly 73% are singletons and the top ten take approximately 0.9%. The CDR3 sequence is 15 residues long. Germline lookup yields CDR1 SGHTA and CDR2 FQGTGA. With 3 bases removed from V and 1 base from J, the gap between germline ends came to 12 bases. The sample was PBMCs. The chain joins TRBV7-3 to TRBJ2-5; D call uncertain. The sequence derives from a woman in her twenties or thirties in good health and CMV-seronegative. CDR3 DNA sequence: TGTGCCAGCAGCTTTTCGGGTGGCGCCCAAGAGACCCAGTACTTC. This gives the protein CASSFSGGAQETQYF.